This T cell receptor beta chain is drawn from a study of cytomegalovirus exposure and HLA in healthy donors. General observations from the study: Several of the most significant clusters were apparently associated with common viral pathogens in a later analysis. Being productive about 90% or about 30% of the time was typical of most TCR beta V segments in an earlier analysis.

V shed 5 bases and J shed 0 bases, with 11 bases lying between them. This CDR3 comprises 15 residues. Germline V gene data show CDR1 as SGHTA and CDR2 as FQGNSA. PCR primers comprised 60 Vbeta and 13 Jbeta primers. Repertoires were generated with immunoSEQ multiplex PCR, while TCRdb's copy carries only in-frame clones and drops some. The sample comprises some 200,000 clones, roughly 80% of which are singletons, and 2.6% rests with the top ten. A single count supports this clone. The antigen is not known. This chain links TRBV7-2 with TRBJ2-1; D call uncertain. The sequencing sample was made of PBMCs. This TCR came from a woman in her forties or fifties in good health and CMV-seropositive. CDR3 nucleotides: TGTGCCAGCAGCCAAGAGGTGGGCTCCTACAATGAGCAGTTCTTC. Translating gives CASSQEVGSYNEQFF. Full variable domain (outside the CDR3, taken from reference TRBV7-2 and TRBJ2-1): GAGVSQSPSNKVTEKGKDVELRCDPISGHTALYWYRQSLGQGLEFLIYFQGNSAPDKSGLPSDRFSAERTGGSVSTLTIQRTQQEDSAVYLCASSQEVGSYNEQFFGPGTRLTVL.